This T cell receptor (beta chain) was recovered during a study of T cells in Graves' hyperthyroidism and ophthalmopathy. This clonotype was found many times. Regions amplified from RNA transcripts were the TCR beta CDR3 regions. Using the HTBI primer set, a first-round RT-PCR was run on the TCR CDR3. TCRdb re-called the multiplex PCR reads with MiXCR, one entry per CDR3 protein. Of 700,000 or so distinct CDR3 sequences in the sample, roughly 15% were seen once. Sequencing used blood. The TCR was taken from a man aged 18 to 29 with Graves' hyperthyroidism.

In DNA, the CDR3 is TGTGCCAGCAGGACAACTAGGGCCAATGAGCAGTTCTTC. Translating gives CASRTTRANEQFF. The chain links TRBV6-2 or TRBV6-3 to TRBJ2-1; possible D gene TRBD2, 5 bases. Deletions cut 6 bases from V and 6 bases from J, with 12 bases between. CDR1 and CDR2 (germline): MNHEY, SVGEGT. The CDR3 length is 13 residues.